This T cell receptor beta chain stems from a study of blood T cells in healthy people across ages. This clonotype was seen a handful of times. The use of a sample-barcoded 5' primer and a J-beta primer mix characterized a second PCR of roughly 7 to 11 cycles. From the 5' RACE reads, TCRdb called clonotypes with MiXCR, one entry per CDR3 protein. The sample yields hundreds of thousands of distinct CDR3 sequences, less than 45% seen once. Total RNA extraction produced at least 6 micrograms (per sample) for the study. This CDR3 is 14 amino acids long. After removal of 6 bases from V and 3 bases from J, the junction contained 5 bases not matched to a gene.

The rearrangement uses TRBV12-3 or TRBV12-4 and TRBJ1-5; TRBD1 agrees at 7 bases. This TCR derives from a man older than 75 in good health. Specimen: blood. The CDR3 sequence is CASRPTGDNQPQHF. The CDR3 coding sequence is TGTGCCAGCAGACCAACAGGGGACAATCAGCCCCAGCATTTT.